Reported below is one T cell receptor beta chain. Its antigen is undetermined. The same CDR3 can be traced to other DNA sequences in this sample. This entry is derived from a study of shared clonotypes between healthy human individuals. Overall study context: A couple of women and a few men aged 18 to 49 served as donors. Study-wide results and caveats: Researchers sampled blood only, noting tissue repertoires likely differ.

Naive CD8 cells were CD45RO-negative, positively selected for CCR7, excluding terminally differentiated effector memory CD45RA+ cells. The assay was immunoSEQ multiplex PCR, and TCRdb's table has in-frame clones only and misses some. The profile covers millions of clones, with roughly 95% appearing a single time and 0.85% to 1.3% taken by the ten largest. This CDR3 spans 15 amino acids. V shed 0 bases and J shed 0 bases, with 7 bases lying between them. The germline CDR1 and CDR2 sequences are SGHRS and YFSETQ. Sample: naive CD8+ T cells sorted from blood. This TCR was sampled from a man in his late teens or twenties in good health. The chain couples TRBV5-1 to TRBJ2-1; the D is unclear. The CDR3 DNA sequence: TGCGCCAGCAGCTTGGTGGGTTCCTCCTACAATGAGCAGTTCTTC. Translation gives CASSLVGSSYNEQFF.